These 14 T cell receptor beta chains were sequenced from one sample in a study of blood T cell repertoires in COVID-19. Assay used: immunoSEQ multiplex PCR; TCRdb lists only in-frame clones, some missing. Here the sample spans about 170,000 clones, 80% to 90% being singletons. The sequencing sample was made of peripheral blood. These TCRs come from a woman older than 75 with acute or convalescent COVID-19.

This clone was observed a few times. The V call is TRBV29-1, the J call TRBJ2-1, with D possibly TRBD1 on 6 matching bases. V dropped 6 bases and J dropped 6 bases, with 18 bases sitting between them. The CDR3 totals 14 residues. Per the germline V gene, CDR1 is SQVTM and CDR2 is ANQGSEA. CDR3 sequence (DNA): TGCAGCGTGAGAAACAGGGAACTGGTCAATGAGCAGTTCTTC. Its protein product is CSVRNRELVNEQFF.

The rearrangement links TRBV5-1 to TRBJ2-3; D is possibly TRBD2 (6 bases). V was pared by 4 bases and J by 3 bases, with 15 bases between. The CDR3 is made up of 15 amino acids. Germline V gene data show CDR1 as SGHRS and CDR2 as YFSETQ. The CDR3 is CASSGVAAGTDTQYF. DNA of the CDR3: TGCGCCAGCAGCGGAGTGGCGGCGGGGACAGATACGCAGTATTTT.

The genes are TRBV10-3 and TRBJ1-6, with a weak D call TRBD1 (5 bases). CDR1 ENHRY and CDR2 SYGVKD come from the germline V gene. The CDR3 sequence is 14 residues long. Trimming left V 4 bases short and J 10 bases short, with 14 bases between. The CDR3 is CAISGGERDSPLHF. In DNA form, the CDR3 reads TGTGCCATCAGTGGGGGGGAGAGGGACTCACCCCTCCACTTT.

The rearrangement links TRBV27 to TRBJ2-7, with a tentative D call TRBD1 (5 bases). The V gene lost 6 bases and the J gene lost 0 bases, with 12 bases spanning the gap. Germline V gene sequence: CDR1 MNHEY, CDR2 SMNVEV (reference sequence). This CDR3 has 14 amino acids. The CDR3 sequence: CASRYTGSSYEQYF. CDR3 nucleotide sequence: TGTGCCAGCAGATACACAGGTAGCTCCTACGAGCAGTACTTC.

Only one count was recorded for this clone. The CDR3 DNA reads TGTGCCAGCAGCTCGAGCGGACAGGGGGCTGTGAAGTACTTC. Amino acid sequence: CASSSSGQGAVKYF. The J gene is TRBJ2-7, the V gene TRBV11-2; TRBD1 matches at 11 bases. The CDR3 contains 14 residues. Germline CDR1 reads SGHAT; CDR2 reads FQNNGV. The J segment lost 11 bases and the V segment lost 4 bases, leaving 10 bases of the junction unmatched.

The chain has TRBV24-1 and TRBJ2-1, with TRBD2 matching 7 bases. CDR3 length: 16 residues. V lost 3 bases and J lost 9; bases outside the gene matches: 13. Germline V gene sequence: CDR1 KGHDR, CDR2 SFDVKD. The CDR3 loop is CATSDTSMPWGGEQFF. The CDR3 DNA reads TGTGCCACCAGTGATACCTCGATGCCATGGGGGGGTGAGCAGTTCTTC.

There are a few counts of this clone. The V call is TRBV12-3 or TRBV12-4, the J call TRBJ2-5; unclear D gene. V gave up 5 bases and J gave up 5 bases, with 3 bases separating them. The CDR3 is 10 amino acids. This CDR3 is CASSPETQYF. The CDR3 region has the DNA TGTGCCAGCAGTCCGGAGACCCAGTACTTC.

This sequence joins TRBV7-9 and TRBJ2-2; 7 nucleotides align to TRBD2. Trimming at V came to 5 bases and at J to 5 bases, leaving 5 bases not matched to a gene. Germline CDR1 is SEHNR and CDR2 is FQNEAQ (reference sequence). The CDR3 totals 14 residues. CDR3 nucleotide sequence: TGTGCCAGCAGCCCACCGCGGGGGACCGGGGAGCTGTTTTTT. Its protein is CASSPPRGTGELFF.

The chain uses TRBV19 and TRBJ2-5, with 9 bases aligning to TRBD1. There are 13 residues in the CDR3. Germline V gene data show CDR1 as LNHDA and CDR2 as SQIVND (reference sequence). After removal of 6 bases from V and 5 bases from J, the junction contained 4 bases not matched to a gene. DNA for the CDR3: TGTGCCAGTAGCCAACAGGGGGCGGAGACCCAGTACTTC. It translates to CASSQQGAETQYF.

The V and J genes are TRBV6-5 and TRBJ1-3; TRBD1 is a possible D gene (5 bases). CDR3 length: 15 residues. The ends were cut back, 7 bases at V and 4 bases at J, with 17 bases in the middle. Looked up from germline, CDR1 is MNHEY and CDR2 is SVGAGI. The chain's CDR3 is CASTRGNLAGNTIYF. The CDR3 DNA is TGTGCCAGCACCCGGGGGAACTTAGCCGGAAACACCATATATTTT.

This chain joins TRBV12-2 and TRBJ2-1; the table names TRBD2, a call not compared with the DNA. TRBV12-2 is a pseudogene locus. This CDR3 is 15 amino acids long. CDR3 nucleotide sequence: TGTGCAAGTCGCTTAGGAGTATCGACCTACAATGAGCAGTTCTTC. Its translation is CASRLGVSTYNEQFF.

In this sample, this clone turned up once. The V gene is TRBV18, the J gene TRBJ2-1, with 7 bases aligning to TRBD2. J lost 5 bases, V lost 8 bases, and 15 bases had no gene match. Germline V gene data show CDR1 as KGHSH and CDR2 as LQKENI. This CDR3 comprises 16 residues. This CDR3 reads CASTTRGSGSDNEQFF. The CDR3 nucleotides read TGTGCCAGCACGACGCGGGGGTCGGGTAGCGACAATGAGCAGTTCTTC. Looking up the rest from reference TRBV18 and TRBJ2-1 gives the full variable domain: NAGVMQNPRHLVRRRGQEARLRCSPMKGHSHVYWYRQLPEEGLKFMVYLQKENIIDESGMPKERFSAEFPKEGPSILRIQQVVRGDSAAYFCASTTRGSGSDNEQFFGPGTRLTVL.

The CDR3 sequence: CASSEAGHPYEQYF. Written as DNA, the CDR3 is TGTGCCAGCAGTGAAGCCGGACACCCTTACGAGCAGTACTTC. The rearrangement links TRBV6-1 to TRBJ2-7, with D possibly being TRBD1 (5 bases). Germline CDR1 MNHNS, CDR2 SASEGT. Trimming removed 0 bases from V and 4 bases from J, with 10 bases in between. This CDR3 has 14 residues.

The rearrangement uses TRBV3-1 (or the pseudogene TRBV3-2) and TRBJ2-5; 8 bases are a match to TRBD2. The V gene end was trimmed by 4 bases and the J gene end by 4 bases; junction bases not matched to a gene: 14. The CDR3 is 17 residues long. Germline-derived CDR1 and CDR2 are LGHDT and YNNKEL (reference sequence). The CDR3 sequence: CASSPGLGAGGGETQYF. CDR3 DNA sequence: TGTGCCAGCAGCCCAGGGTTAGGCGCGGGGGGTGGAGAGACCCAGTACTTC.